The clone carrying this TCR beta chain came up a few times. Its target is not known. The CDR3 contains 17 residues. Germline values: CDR1 SNHLY, CDR2 FYNNEI. V lost 1 base and J lost 1; bases outside the gene matches: 7. TCRdb's copy holds only in-frame clones and misses some; the assay was immunoSEQ multiplex PCR. The data contain more than 70,000 clones, around 90% of them singletons. This sample was taken from a study of T cell responses to AZD1222 COVID-19 vaccine. Findings of the study overall: Seropositivity was recorded at baseline in only a handful of AZD1222 recipients. White British people made up most donors, females outnumbered males, and clonal diversity was possibly underestimated. Spike-specific TCRs gained breadth and depth after people received two AZD1222 doses.

Pooled in the analysis were second doses at about 4 or about 12 weeks. The V call is TRBV2, the J call TRBJ1-3, with 7 bases identical to TRBD1. The clonotype comes from an adult who received the AZD1222 COVID-19 vaccine. The specimen was peripheral blood, collected 28 days after the second AZD1222 dose. The CDR3 region has the DNA TGTGCCAGCAGTGAAGGGACAGGTTCGGGTTCTGGAAACACCATATATTTT. Translated, it gives CASSEGTGSGSGNTIYF.